This is a list of T cell receptor beta chains from one sample in a study of neurological immune-mediated disorders. TCRdb called the 5' RACE reads again in MiXCR, with one record for every CDR3 protein. This sample carries roughly 74,000 distinct CDR3 sequences, around 5.2% of them seen once, and the ten largest clones take just under 7.5%. Sequencing was carried out using PBMCs. The source of these receptors is a man aged 18 to 29 with multiple sclerosis. Both conserved end residues are part of each CDR3. The D gene is left open where the match is weak. A clone size is listed for some rows: how often the clone was seen (once, few, many), or a class if it is expanded.

size | D | J | length | V | CDR3 | DNA
many | TRBD2 | TRBJ2-5 | 13 | TRBV20-1 | CSARGTSRETQYF | TGCAGTGCTAGAGGGACTAGCCGAGAGACCCAGTACTTC
many | NA | TRBJ2-1 | 15 | TRBV12-3/TRBV12-4 | CASAQSFRFGDEQFF | TGTGCCAGCGCCCAGAGCTTCAGGTTTGGGGATGAGCAGTTCTTC
many | TRBD2 | TRBJ2-1 | 17 | TRBV7-8 | CASSLALRLAGHNEQFF | TGTGCCAGCAGCTTAGCGCTGCGTCTAGCGGGCCACAATGAGCAGTTCTTC
many | NA | TRBJ2-2 | 17 | TRBV5-1 | CASSLVIIERNTGELFF | TGCGCCAGCAGCTTGGTGATCATTGAGAGGAACACCGGGGAGCTGTTTTTT
many | TRBD2 | TRBJ2-7 | 14 | TRBV20-1 | CSAGAGGQTYEQYF | TGCAGTGCCGGGGCGGGGGGCCAGACCTACGAGCAGTACTTC
few | NA | TRBJ1-5 | 15 | TRBV19 | CASSLRGVGNQPQHF | TGTGCCAGTAGCCTCCGGGGGGTTGGGAATCAGCCCCAGCATTTT
many | NA | TRBJ2-3 | 14 | TRBV20-1 | CSASVTSRSDTQYF | TGCAGTGCTAGTGTAACTTCTCGATCAGATACGCAGTATTTT
NA | TRBD1 | TRBJ2-2 | 15 | TRBV18 | CASSSAGTDTGELFF | TGTGCCAGCTCATCGGCCGGGACAGACACCGGGGAGCTGTTTTTT
many | NA | TRBJ1-6 | 16 | TRBV6-6 | CASSAPVGGSNSPLNF | TGTGCCAGCAGCGCCCCAGTGGGGGGAAGTAATTCACCCCTCAACTTT
many | TRBD2 | TRBJ2-4 | 13 | TRBV2 | CASTQRGGGIQYF | TGTGCCAGCACCCAGCGGGGGGGAGGCATTCAGTACTTC
many | TRBD1 | TRBJ2-7 | 15 | TRBV5-1 | CASSPGTGQTYEQYF | TGCGCCAGCAGCCCCGGGACAGGGCAGACCTACGAGCAGTACTTC
many | NA | TRBJ1-1 | 14 | TRBV5-1 | CASSLGHPNTEAFF | TGCGCCAGCAGCTTGGGACACCCGAACACTGAAGCTTTCTTT
many | TRBD2 | TRBJ2-1 | 16 | TRBV20-1 | CSAYDSGLPSYNEQFF | TGCAGTGCTTACGATAGCGGGTTACCATCCTACAATGAGCAGTTCTTC
NA | TRBD1 | TRBJ1-6 | 14 | TRBV28 | CASRSDRGLSPLNF | TGTGCCAGCAGGTCGGACAGGGGACTTTCACCCCTCAACTTT
many | TRBD2 | TRBJ2-7 | 17 | TRBV20-1 | CSARGRETSGSLYEQYF | TGCAGTGCTAGAGGGAGGGAGACTAGCGGGAGTCTATACGAGCAGTACTTC
few | TRBD1 | TRBJ1-5 | 17 | TRBV6-1 | CASSFRGGFISNQPQHF | TGTGCCAGCAGCTTCAGGGGGGGGTTCATAAGCAATCAGCCCCAGCATTTT
many | NA | TRBJ2-1 | 12 | TRBV9 | CASSPGLDEQFF | TGTGCCAGCAGTCCGGGGTTGGATGAGCAGTTCTTC
NA | NA | TRBJ1-3 | 14 | TRBV7-8 | CASSLVPTVKTIYF | TGTGCCAGCAGCTTAGTTCCGACTGTAAAAACCATATATTTT
many | NA | TRBJ2-7 | 15 | TRBV12-3/TRBV12-4 | CASRAGRRSSYEQYF | TGTGCCAGCAGGGCCGGTAGACGAAGCTCCTACGAGCAGTACTTC
many | TRBD1 | TRBJ1-1 | 14 | TRBV20-1 | CSARDGTGDTEAFF | TGCAGTGCTAGAGATGGGACAGGGGACACTGAAGCTTTCTTT
many | NA | TRBJ2-7 | 13 | TRBV20-1 | CSARGNVLNEQYF | TGCAGTGCTAGAGGTAACGTGTTAAACGAGCAGTACTTC
many | NA | TRBJ2-1 | 11 | TRBV5-5 | CASSSYNEQFF | TGTGCCAGCAGCTCATACAATGAGCAGTTCTTC
many | TRBD1 | TRBJ1-2 | 14 | TRBV5-5 | CASSLVTGREGYTF | TGTGCCAGCAGCTTGGTGACAGGGAGGGAAGGCTACACCTTC
many | TRBD2 | TRBJ2-5 | 15 | TRBV29-1 | CSVEWTSGSRETQYF | TGCAGCGTTGAGTGGACTAGCGGGAGTCGGGAGACCCAGTACTTC
many | NA | TRBJ1-1 | 16 | TRBV6-5 | CASSYGGGLVNTEAFF | TGTGCCAGCAGTTACGGAGGCGGGCTGGTGAACACTGAAGCTTTCTTT
many | NA | TRBJ2-7 | 14 | TRBV3-1 | CASTRQGRAYEQYF | TGTGCCAGCACCCGACAGGGGAGGGCATACGAGCAGTACTTC
many | NA | TRBJ1-2 | 13 | TRBV5-1 | CASDETGRHGYTF | TGCGCCAGCGACGAAACAGGGCGCCATGGCTACACCTTC
many | NA | TRBJ2-2 | 18 | TRBV29-1 | CSVRKGGTTRWDTGELFF | TGCAGCGTGAGAAAAGGCGGGACAACCCGGTGGGACACCGGGGAGCTGTTTTTT
NA | TRBD1 | TRBJ1-5 | 16 | TRBV24-1 | CATSGVQGQSNQPQHF | TGTGCCACCAGTGGCGTACAGGGGCAAAGCAATCAGCCCCAGCATTTT
NA | NA | TRBJ2-3 | 15 | TRBV6-1 | CASSEVPGESDTQYF | TGTGCCAGCAGTGAAGTACCGGGGGAATCAGATACGCAGTATTTT
few | NA | TRBJ1-6 | 14 | TRBV7-3 | CASSSGTVNSPLNF | TGTGCCAGCAGCTCCGGGACGGTTAATTCACCCCTCAACTTT
many | TRBD1 | TRBJ1-2 | 14 | TRBV29-1 | CSVEVVGGDYGYTF | TGCAGCGTTGAAGTTGTAGGGGGCGACTATGGCTACACCTTC
many | NA | TRBJ2-2 | 14 | TRBV9 | CASSVVSSAGELFF | TGTGCCAGCAGCGTAGTATCAAGCGCCGGGGAGCTGTTTTTT
many | NA | TRBJ1-5 | 15 | TRBV7-2 | CASSLRGGVDQPQHF | TGTGCCAGCAGCTTACGCGGGGGCGTCGATCAGCCCCAGCATTTT
many | NA | TRBJ1-3 | 14 | TRBV20-1 | CSANRPPSGNTIYF | TGCAGTGCTAACCGTCCCCCCTCTGGAAACACCATATATTTT
many | NA | TRBJ1-5 | 14 | TRBV5-1 | CASSLAGLDQPQHF | TGCGCCAGCAGCTTGGCAGGGCTGGATCAGCCCCAGCATTTT
NA | NA | TRBJ1-1 | 15 | TRBV6-6 | CASSYSPNMNTEAFF | TGTGCCAGCAGTTACTCGCCGAACATGAACACTGAAGCTTTCTTT
many | TRBD1 | TRBJ2-7 | 14 | TRBV2 | CASDLSQGADEQYF | TGTGCCAGTGACTTATCACAGGGGGCAGACGAGCAGTACTTC